Sequencing of this T cell receptor beta chain was carried out in a study of T cells in Graves' hyperthyroidism and ophthalmopathy. As for the study in general: Peripheral blood sampling occurred at initial diagnosis, before any treatment. Study-wide findings and caveats: A median about 6.2 months before onset, the model predicted ophthalmopathy. Blood also contained most expanded thyroid clonotypes above 0.001. Separating ophthalmopathy from stable hyperthyroidism was achieved by a 13 V-J model.

TCR beta CDR3 region amplification was performed from RNA transcripts. TCR CDR3 regions were first amplified by RT-PCR with HTBI primers. Using its own MiXCR run on the multiplex PCR reads, TCRdb lists one record per CDR3 protein. The sample carries roughly 380,000 distinct CDR3 sequences, around 13% recorded once. The CDR3 runs to 15 residues. Trimming took off 7 bases at V and 2 bases at J, with 16 bases between the two ends. Germline CDR1 and CDR2: ENHRY and SYGVKD. This clonotype was picked up many times. What it binds is unknown. V usage is TRBV10-3 and J usage is TRBJ2-3; D is perhaps TRBD1 (6 bases). The sample consisted of blood. The TCR was taken from a woman aged 55-75 years with Graves' hyperthyroidism. CDR3 sequence: CAIKPDSLSTDTQYF. The CDR3 DNA sequence: TGTGCCATCAAACCGGACAGCCTCTCCACAGATACGCAGTATTTT.